This T cell receptor (beta chain) was sequenced for a study of CD8+ T cells in alopecia areata. Study at large: Treated patients received oral tofacitinib, 5 to 10 mg twice daily. Notes on the study in general: Sequencing of scalp tissue also captures the resident alphabeta T cells of normal skin. Higher clonality than in normal scalp was seen in lesional scalp, especially alopecia totalis/universalis.

CD4+ and CD8+ T cells were sorted from PBMCs. RNA extraction was followed by reverse transcription into cDNA, which acted as the sequencing template. Libraries were prepared by immunoSEQ multiplex PCR; TCRdb keeps only in-frame clonotypes and omits some of them. In the table there are roughly 140,000 clones, roughly half of which are singletons. As to this clone: Its specificity is unknown.

Germline V gene data show CDR1 as SGHAT and CDR2 as FQDESV (reference sequence). The length of the CDR3 is 16 residues. The ends lost 5 bases at V and 2 bases at J; junction bases unmatched: 9. The sequence came from a human donor with alopecia areata. Sample: CD4+ T cells sorted from blood, taken at week 0. The chain uses TRBV11-1 and TRBJ2-4, with 7 bases that match TRBD1. CDR3 residues: CASSRDRVGTKNIQYF. The CDR3 bases are TGTGCCAGCAGCCGCGACAGGGTGGGGACCAAAAACATTCAGTACTTC.